The text below deals with one TCR beta chain. This clone was seen many times. Its target antigen remains unknown. No much larger clonotype is one base removed from it; base qualities were not supplied. Healthy HIV-negative adults with no recently reported acute infections or vaccinations were included as donors. Every donor was a Caucasian adult living in Nashville, Tennessee, USA. CD4+ T cells were enriched by magnetic negative selection; naive cells were then positively selected on CD45RA, and the negative fraction formed the memory subset. Blood was collected by leukapheresis, and PBMCs were isolated by Ficoll-Histopaque density gradient centrifugation and then cryopreserved in liquid nitrogen vapor phase. Purity and quantity of every magnetically sorted T cell population were checked by analytical flow cytometry. Genomic DNA was isolated from every sorted fraction and measured by UV absorbance on a Nanodrop 2000c.

Using the deep immunoSEQ assay, TCR CDR3 regions were amplified from genomic DNA by multiplex PCR. Extracted genomic DNA from each cell subset was spread evenly across all wells of several immunoSEQ 96-well plates, with each plate serving as a replicate. For sorted subsets, approximately 0.2 ug of genomic DNA, equivalent to 25,000 to 30,000 T cell genomes, went into each replicate PCR. The purified libraries were quantified using a Qubit 3.0 fluorometer, sized with a Bioanalyzer 2100, and then quantified again using the KAPA Library Quantification kit. Every immunoSEQ 96-well plate was sequenced on a separate single-read 150-cycle Illumina NextSeq 550 flow cell. Per the original workflow: The immunoSEQ output contained only junctional sequences without quality scores, so filtering could not match that applied to full-length reads. Sequences were annotated with PyIR, a Python wrapper for IgBLAST v1.9, and V/J genes and CDR3 were assigned using IMGT germline references. Any read was removed if the V/J assignment was weak (E-value above 1e-6), the CDR3 was missing, or the read contained stop codons, out-of-frame junctions, or ambiguous translated residues. V3J clonotypes were defined as sequences sharing the same inferred V gene, J gene, and CDR3 amino acid sequence. Percentage overlap between repertoires was calculated by dividing the number of shared unique clonotypes by the size of the smaller repertoire. RTK rarefaction, the Chao1 estimator, and Recon v2.1 estimates of unobserved clonotypes were used to assess repertoire richness. Generation probabilities for all TCRbeta clonotypes obtained by the gDNA method from a handful of donors were computed using OLGA. As stored in TCRdb, this immuneACCESS dataset retains in-frame rearrangements with V and J assigned. A fraction of the clones does not appear; measured against another copy, unresolved V genes explain less than half of the discrepancy, and the remainder lacks a known reason. V, J and clone size are those of that table, while D and trimming were read from the DNA. The sample records more than 850,000 clones, approximately 78% of which are singletons. The top ten constitute under 0.6% of the sample.

The sample belongs to a study of shared clonotypes between healthy human individuals (TCRdb year 2020). General notes on the study: The cohort included three men and a couple of women between 18 and 49 years of age. The study deeply sequenced blood TCR repertoires of about 5 healthy adults to estimate repertoire size and the extent of clonotype sharing between individuals. Per donor, three plates each were used for CD4 naive and CD4 memory, two for CD8 naive, and one for CD8 memory. Leukapheresis yielded between about 0.9 and 9 billion PBMCs per donor. Libraries were prepared and TCR repertoires were sequenced by different laboratories using diverse techniques, in order to increase sequencing depth and limit assay-specific biases. General study outcomes and caveats: Estimated clonotype richness was generally larger for naive than for memory subsets. Compared with non-shared clonotypes, the clonotypes found in all four sorted-subset donors had higher generation probabilities. Even with the large sequencing depth, rarefaction of the sorted-subset datasets indicated that sequencing was incomplete. The genetic and exposure-history diversity represented was limited by the small number of donors. Across four donors, roughly 5% of naive CD4, 3% to 3.5% of naive CD8, approximately 2.5% of memory CD4, and 0.4% to 0.45% of memory CD8 clonotypes were shared. Sampling was restricted to blood, and TCR repertoires in tissue are likely to differ from TCR repertoires in blood. Based on pairwise subsampling, the degree of clonotype sharing among donors was expected to be affected by sequencing depth.

From the cysteine through the phenylalanine, the CDR3 covers 15 amino acids. The retained sequence is limited to the CDR3, 45 bases, with the frame set at the first base. The germline V and J ends show losses of 1 base and 4 bases respectively, and no gene match explains 7 bases of the junction. CDR1 and CDR2 were assigned from the germline V gene as SGDLS and YYNGEE. The chain is assembled from TRBV9 and TRBJ1-2, with TRBD1 identical over 7 junction bases. The sequencing input was memory CD4+ T cells from PBMCs. The intended sense of this specimen's cell subset or site label: CD45RA-negative fraction. This clonotype was sampled from a man aged 18 to 29 in good health. Some clones in this sample may be carry-over from other donors' samples. In nucleotide form, the sequence is TGTGCCAGCAGCGTAACAGGGGCGGGAGGCTATGGCTACACCTTC. Translated, this gives CASSVTGAGGYGYTF.